The clone carrying this TCR beta chain was seen repeatedly, ten times or more. Its antigen is undetermined. This specimen comes from a study of response to subunit inactivated influenza vaccine. Each CDR3 protein gets one entry after TCRdb re-called the RT-PCR reads with MiXCR. The sample holds fewer than 600,000 distinct CDR3 sequences; approximately 7.3% are singletons and the top ten take roughly 14%. General study results and limits: Seasonal influenza vaccination, on each occasion, was suggested by the authors to recruit few new T cells.

The sequence came from a man aged 45-69 years who received an inactivated influenza vaccine. The sample consisted of PBMCs from blood, taken around 2 years after vaccination.

CDR3 sequence (DNA): TGTGCCAGCAGCTCTAACAGGAACACCGGGGAGCTGTTTTTT. Protein: CASSSNRNTGELFF. The J gene is TRBJ2-2, the V gene TRBV7-6; D call uncertain. Germline-derived CDR1 and CDR2 are SGHVS and FNYEAQ. The ends were cut back, 4 bases at V and 1 base at J, with 7 bases in the middle. This CDR3 comprises 14 residues.